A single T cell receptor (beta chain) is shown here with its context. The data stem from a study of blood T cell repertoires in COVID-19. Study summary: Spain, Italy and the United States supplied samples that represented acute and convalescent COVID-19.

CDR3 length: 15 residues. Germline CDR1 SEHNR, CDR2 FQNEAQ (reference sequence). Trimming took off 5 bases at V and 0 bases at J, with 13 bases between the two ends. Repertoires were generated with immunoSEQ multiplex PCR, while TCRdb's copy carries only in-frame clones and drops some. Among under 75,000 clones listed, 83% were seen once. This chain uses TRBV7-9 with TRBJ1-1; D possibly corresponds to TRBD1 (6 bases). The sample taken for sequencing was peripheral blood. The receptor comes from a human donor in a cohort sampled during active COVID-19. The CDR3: CASSLGAVMNTEAFF. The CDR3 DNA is TGTGCCAGCAGCCTGGGGGCAGTCATGAACACTGAAGCTTTCTTT.